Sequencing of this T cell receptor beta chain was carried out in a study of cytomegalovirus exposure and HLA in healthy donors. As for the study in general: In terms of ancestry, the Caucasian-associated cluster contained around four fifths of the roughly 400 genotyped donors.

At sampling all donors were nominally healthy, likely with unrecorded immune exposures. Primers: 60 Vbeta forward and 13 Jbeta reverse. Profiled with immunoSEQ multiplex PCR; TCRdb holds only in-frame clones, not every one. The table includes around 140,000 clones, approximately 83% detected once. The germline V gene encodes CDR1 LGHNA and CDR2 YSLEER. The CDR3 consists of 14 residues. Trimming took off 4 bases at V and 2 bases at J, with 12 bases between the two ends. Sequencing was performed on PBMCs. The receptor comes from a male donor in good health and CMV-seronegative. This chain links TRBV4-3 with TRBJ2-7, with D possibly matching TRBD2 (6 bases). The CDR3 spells CASSPGGETYEQYF. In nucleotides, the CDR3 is TGCGCCAGCAGCCCGGGCGGGGAGACCTACGAGCAGTACTTC.